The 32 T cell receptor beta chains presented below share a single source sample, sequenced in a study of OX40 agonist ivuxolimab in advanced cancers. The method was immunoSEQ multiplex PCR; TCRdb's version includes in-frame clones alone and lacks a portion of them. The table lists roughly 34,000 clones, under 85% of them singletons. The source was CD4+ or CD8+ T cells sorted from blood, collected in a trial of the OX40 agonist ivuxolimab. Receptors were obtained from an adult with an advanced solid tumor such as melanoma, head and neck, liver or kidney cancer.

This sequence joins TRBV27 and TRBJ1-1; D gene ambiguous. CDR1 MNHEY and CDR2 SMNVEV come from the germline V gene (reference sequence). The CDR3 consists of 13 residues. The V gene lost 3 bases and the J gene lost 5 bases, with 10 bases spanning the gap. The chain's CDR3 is CASSLSVATEAFF. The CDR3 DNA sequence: TGTGCCAGCAGTTTGAGTGTCGCGACTGAAGCTTTCTTT.

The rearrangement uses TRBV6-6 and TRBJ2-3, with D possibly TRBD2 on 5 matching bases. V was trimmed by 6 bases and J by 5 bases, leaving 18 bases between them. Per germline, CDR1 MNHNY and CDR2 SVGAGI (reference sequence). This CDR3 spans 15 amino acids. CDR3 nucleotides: TGTGCCAGCAGCCCGTTCCAGGAGGCGGTAGATACGCAGTATTTT. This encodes CASSPFQEAVDTQYF.

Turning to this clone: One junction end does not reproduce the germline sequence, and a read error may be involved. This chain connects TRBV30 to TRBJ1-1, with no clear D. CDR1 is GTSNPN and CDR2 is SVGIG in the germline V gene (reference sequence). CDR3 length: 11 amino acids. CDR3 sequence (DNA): TGTGCCTGGAGTGTAACCGGTGAACCTTTCTTT. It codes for CAWSVTGEPFF.

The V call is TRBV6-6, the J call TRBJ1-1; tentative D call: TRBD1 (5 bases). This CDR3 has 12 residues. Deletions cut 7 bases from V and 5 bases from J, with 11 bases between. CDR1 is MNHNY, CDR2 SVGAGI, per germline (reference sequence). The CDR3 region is CASKREGTEAFF. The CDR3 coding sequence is TGTGCCAGCAAGCGGGAGGGGACTGAAGCTTTCTTT.

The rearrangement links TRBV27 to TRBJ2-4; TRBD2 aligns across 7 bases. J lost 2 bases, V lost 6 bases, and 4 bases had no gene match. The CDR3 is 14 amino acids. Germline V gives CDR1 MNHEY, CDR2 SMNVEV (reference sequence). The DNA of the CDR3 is TGTGCCAGCAGGGGCGGGGGAACCAAAAACATTCAGTACTTC. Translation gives CASRGGGTKNIQYF.

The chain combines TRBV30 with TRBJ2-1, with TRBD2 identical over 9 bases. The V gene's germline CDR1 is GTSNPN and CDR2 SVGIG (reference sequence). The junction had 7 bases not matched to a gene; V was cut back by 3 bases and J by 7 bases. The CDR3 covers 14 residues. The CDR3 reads CAWSRGGVGNEQFF. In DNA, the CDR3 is TGTGCCTGGAGCCGCGGGGGGGTTGGAAATGAGCAGTTCTTC. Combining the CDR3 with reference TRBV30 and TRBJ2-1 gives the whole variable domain SQTIHQWPATLVQPVGSPLSLECTVEGTSNPNLYWYRQAAGRGLQLLFYSVGIGQISSEVPQNLSASRPQDRQFILSSKKLLLSDSGFYLCAWSRGGVGNEQFFGPGTRLTVL.

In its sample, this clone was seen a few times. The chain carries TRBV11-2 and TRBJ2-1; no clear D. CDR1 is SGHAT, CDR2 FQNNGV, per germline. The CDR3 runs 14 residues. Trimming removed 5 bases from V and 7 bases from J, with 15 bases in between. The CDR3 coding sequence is TGTGCCAGCAGCCCTCGGGTTAGAATGAATGAGCAGTTCTTC. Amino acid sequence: CASSPRVRMNEQFF.

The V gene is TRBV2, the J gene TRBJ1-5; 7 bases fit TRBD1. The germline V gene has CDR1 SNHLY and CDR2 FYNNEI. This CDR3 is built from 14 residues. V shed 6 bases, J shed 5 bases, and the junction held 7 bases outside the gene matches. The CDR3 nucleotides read TGTGCCAGCAGCGACAGGGTTGGTTATCAGCCCCAGCATTTT. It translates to CASSDRVGYQPQHF.

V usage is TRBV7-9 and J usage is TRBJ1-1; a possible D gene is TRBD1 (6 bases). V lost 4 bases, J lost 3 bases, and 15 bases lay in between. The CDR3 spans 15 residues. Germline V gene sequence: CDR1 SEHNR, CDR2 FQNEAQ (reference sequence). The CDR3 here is CASSSHRAGDTEAFF. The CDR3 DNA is TGTGCCAGCAGCTCCCACAGGGCCGGAGACACTGAAGCTTTCTTT.

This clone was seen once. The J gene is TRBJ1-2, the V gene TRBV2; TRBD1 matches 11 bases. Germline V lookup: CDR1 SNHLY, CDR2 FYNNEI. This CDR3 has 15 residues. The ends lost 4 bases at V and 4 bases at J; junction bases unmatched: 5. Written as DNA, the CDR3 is TGTGCCAGCAGTGCGGGACAGGGGGTGGGCTATGGCTACACCTTC. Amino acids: CASSAGQGVGYGYTF.

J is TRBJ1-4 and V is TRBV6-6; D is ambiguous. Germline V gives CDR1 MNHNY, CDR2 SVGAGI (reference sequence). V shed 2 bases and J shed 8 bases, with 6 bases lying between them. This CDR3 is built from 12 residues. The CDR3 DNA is TGTGCCAGCAGTTACGGGGAGGAAAAACTGTTTTTT. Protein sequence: CASSYGEEKLFF.

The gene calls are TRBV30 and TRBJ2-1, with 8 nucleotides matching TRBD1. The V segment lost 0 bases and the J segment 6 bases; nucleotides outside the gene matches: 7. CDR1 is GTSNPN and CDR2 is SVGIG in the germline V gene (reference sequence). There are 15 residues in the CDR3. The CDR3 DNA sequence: TGTGCCTGGAGTGTAGGAGGGACAGGAGCCAATGAGCAGTTCTTC. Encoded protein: CAWSVGGTGANEQFF.

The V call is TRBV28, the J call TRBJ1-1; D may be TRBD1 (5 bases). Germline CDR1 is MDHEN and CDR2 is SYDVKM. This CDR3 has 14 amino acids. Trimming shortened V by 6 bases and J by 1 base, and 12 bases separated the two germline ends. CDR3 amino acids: CASSQLQANTEAFF. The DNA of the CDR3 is TGTGCCAGCAGCCAATTACAGGCGAACACTGAAGCTTTCTTT.

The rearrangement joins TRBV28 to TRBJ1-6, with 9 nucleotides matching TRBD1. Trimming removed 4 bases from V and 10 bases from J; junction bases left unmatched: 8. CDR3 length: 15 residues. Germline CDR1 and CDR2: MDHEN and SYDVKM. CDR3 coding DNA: TGTGCCAGCAGTTCGGGACAGGGTGGAAGGTCACCCCTCCACTTT. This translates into CASSSGQGGRSPLHF.

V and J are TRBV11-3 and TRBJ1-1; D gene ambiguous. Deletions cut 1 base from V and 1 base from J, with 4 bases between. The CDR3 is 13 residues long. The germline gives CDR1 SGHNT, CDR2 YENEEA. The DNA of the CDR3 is TGTGCCAGCAGCTTAGGACAGAACACTGAAGCTTTCTTT. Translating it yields CASSLGQNTEAFF.

The DNA of the CDR3 is TGTGCCTGGATCACCCGGGCCGGGGAGCTGTTTTTT. It yields the protein CAWITRAGELFF. The chain carries TRBV30 and TRBJ2-2; unclear D gene. The germline V and J ends were trimmed by 4 bases and 6 bases, with 9 bases remaining between them. Germline V lookup: CDR1 GTSNPN, CDR2 SVGIG (reference sequence). The CDR3 is made up of 12 amino acids.

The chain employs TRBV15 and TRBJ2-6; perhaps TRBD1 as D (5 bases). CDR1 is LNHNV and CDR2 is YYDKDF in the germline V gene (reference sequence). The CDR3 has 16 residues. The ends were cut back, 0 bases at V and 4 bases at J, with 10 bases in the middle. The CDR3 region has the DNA TGTGCCACCAGCAGAGATAGGACAACCGGGGCCAACGTCCTGACTTTC. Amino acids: CATSRDRTTGANVLTF.

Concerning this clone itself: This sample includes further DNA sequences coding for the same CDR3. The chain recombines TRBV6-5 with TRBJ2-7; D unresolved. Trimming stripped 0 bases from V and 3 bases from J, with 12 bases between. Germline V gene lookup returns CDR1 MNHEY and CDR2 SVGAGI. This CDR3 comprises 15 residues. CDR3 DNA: TGTGCCAGCAGTTACTCGGGCCTACCGGGCTACGAGCAGTACTTC. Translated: CASSYSGLPGYEQYF.

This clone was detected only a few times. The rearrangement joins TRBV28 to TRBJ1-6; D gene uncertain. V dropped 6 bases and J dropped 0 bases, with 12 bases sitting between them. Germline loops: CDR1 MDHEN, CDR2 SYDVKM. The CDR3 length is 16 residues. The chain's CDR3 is CASSPEGSSYNSPLHF. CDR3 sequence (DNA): TGTGCCAGCAGCCCCGAAGGAAGCTCCTATAATTCACCCCTCCACTTT.

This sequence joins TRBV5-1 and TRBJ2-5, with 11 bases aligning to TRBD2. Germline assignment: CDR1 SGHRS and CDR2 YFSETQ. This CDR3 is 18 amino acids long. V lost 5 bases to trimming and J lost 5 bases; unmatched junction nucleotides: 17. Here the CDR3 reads CASSRSDSGGAPWETQYF. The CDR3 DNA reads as TGCGCCAGCAGTCGCAGTGATAGCGGGGGGGCCCCCTGGGAGACCCAGTACTTC.

For the CDR3, the DNA is TGTGCCACCGATGAGCGGGGGGGCCGCGATACGCAGTATTTT. It codes for CATDERGGRDTQYF. The V gene is TRBV28, the J gene TRBJ2-3, with 10 bases fitting TRBD2. Germline V gene sequence: CDR1 MDHEN, CDR2 SYDVKM. The CDR3 is 14 residues long. V shed 10 bases and J 6 bases; nucleotides not matched to a gene: 10.

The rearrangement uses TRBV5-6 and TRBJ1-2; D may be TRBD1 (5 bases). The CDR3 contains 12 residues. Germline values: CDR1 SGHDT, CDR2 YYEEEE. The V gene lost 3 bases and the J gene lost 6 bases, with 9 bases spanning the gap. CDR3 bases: TGTGCCAGCAGCTCAGGGTTCGATGGCTACACCTTC. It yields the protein CASSSGFDGYTF.

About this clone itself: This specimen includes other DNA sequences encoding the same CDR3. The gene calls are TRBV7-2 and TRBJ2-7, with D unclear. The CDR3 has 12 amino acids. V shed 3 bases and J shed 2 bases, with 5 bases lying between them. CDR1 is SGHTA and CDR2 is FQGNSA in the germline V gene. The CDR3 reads CASSLVTYEQYF. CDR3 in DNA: TGTGCCAGCAGCTTGGTAACCTACGAGCAGTACTTC.

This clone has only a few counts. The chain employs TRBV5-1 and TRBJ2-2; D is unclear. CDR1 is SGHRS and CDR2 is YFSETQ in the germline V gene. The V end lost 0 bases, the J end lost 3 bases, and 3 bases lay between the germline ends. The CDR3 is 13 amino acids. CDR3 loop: CASSLADTGELFF. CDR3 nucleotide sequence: TGCGCCAGCAGCTTGGCCGACACCGGGGAGCTGTTTTTT.

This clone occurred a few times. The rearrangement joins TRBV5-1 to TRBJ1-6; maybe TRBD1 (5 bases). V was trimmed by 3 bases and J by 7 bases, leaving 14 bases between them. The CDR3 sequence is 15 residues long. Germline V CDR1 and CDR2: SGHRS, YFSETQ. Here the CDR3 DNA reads TGCGCCAGCAGCTCGGGACGCGGACGAAATTCACCCCTCCACTTT. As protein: CASSSGRGRNSPLHF.

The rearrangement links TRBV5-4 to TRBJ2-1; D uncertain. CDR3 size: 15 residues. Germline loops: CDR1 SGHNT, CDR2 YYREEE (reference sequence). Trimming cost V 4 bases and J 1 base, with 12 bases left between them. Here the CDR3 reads CASSQDQISYNEQFF. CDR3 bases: TGTGCCAGCAGCCAGGACCAGATATCCTACAATGAGCAGTTCTTC.

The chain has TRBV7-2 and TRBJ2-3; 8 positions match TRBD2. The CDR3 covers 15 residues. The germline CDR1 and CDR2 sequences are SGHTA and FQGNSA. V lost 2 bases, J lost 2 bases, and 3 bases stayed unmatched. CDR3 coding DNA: TGTGCCAGCAGCTTATGGCGGGGGGCCACAGATACGCAGTATTTT. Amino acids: CASSLWRGATDTQYF.

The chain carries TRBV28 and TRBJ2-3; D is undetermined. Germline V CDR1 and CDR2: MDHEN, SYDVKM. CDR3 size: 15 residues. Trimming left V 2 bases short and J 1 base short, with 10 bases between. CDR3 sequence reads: CASSLSPWGTDTQYF. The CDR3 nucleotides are TGTGCCAGCAGTTTAAGTCCCTGGGGCACAGATACGCAGTATTTT.

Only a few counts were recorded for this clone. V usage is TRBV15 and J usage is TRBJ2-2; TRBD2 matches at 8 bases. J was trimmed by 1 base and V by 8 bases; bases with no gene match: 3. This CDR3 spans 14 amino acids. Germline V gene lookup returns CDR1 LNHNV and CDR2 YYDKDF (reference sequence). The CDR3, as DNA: TGTGCCACCCAACGGGGGGGGAACACCGGGGAGCTGTTTTTT. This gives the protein CATQRGGNTGELFF. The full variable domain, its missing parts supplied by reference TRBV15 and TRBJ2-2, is DAMVIQNPRYQVTQFGKPVTLSCSQTLNHNVMYWYQQKSSQAPKLLFHYYDKDFNNEADTPDNFQSRRPNTSFCFLDIRSPGLGDTAMYLCATQRGGNTGELFFGEGSRLTVL.

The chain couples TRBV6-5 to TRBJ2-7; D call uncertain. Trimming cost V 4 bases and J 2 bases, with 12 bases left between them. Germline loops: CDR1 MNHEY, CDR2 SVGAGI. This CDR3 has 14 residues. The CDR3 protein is CASSFLGGAYEQYF. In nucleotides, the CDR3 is TGTGCCAGCAGTTTCCTAGGTGGGGCCTACGAGCAGTACTTC.

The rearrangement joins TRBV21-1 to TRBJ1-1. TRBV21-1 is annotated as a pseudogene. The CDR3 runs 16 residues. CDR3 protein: CASRFAKHTIRTEAFF. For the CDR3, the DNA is TGTGCCAGCAGATTTGCCAAGCACACAATTCGCACTGAAGCTTTCTTT.

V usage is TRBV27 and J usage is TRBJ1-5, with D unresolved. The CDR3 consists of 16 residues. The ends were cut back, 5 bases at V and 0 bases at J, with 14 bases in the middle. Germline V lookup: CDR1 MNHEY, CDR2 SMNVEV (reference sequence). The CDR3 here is CASSTGSRYSNQPQHF. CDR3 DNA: TGTGCCAGCAGTACCGGGTCCCGCTATAGCAATCAGCCCCAGCATTTT.